One sample yielded the 11 T cell receptor beta chains listed below, sequenced in a study of CD8 T cells in Susac syndrome. Random hexamers were used to reverse transcribe an amount of roughly 0.45 to 1 ug RNA. TCRdb reprocessed the immunoSEQ multiplex PCR reads with MiXCR, giving one entry per CDR3 protein. The profile shows about 120,000 distinct CDR3 sequences, about 94% of them singletons. Input material: CD8+ T cells from PBMCs. Receptors originate from a human donor with Susac syndrome.

The chain couples TRBV18 to TRBJ1-2; D unclear. Trimming left V 0 bases short and J 2 bases short, with 13 bases between. Germline V lookup: CDR1 KGHSH, CDR2 LQKENI. This CDR3 spans 16 amino acids. The CDR3 nucleotides read TGTGCCAGCTCACCACCAACCACGGGAGAGAACTATGGCTACACCTTC. As protein: CASSPPTTGENYGYTF.

The CDR3: CASRPGLAGSEQYF. The CDR3 nucleotides are TGTGCCAGCAGGCCGGGACTAGCGGGCTCCGAGCAGTACTTC. V and J are TRBV2 and TRBJ2-7, with 12 bases matching TRBD2. CDR3 length: 14 amino acids. CDR1 is SNHLY and CDR2 is FYNNEI in the germline V gene. The V gene end was trimmed by 6 bases and the J gene end by 6 bases; junction bases not matched to a gene: 6.

The chain combines TRBV27 with TRBJ2-7; 7 bases are a match to TRBD1. The germline V gene has CDR1 MNHEY and CDR2 SMNVEV (reference sequence). Trimming at V came to 2 bases and at J to 2 bases, leaving 9 bases not matched to a gene. The length of the CDR3 is 16 residues. CDR3 sequence reads: CASSLTGASFPYEQYF. In DNA, the CDR3 is TGTGCCAGCAGTTTAACAGGGGCGAGCTTCCCCTACGAGCAGTACTTC.

CDR3 bases: TGTGCCAGCAGCTACGGACACCCACAACCCGAAGAGACCCAGTACTTC. It is translated as CASSYGHPQPEETQYF. The V and J genes are TRBV12-3 or TRBV12-4 and TRBJ2-5, with TRBD1 as a possible D gene (5 bases). V dropped 6 bases and J dropped 3 bases, with 20 bases sitting between them. This CDR3 is built from 16 residues.

This chain connects TRBV20-1 to TRBJ2-7; TRBD2 aligns across 7 bases. Looked up from germline, CDR1 is DFQATT and CDR2 is SNEGSKA (reference sequence). This CDR3 is 14 amino acids long. Trimming removed 3 bases from V and 2 bases from J; junction bases left unmatched: 7. CDR3 loop: CSARGLAATYEQYF. The CDR3, as DNA: TGCAGTGCTAGGGGTCTAGCGGCGACCTACGAGCAGTACTTC.

J is TRBJ1-2 and V is TRBV9, with D perhaps TRBD1 (5 bases). The CDR3 totals 14 residues. Per the germline V gene, CDR1 is SGDLS and CDR2 is YYNGEE. Trimming cost V 0 bases and J 6 bases, with 12 bases left between them. The CDR3 DNA follows: TGTGCCAGCAGCGTAGATGGAGGGGCAGATGGCTACACCTTC. Translating gives CASSVDGGADGYTF. The full variable domain, in which reference TRBV9 and TRBJ1-2 provide the parts outside the CDR3, is DSGVTQTPKHLITATGQRVTLRCSPRSGDLSVYWYQQSLDQGLQFLIQYYNGEERAKGNILERFSAQQFPDLHSELNLSSLELGDSALYFCASSVDGGADGYTFGSGTRLTVV.

V and J are TRBV6-2 or TRBV6-3 and TRBJ2-7; 11 nucleotides align to TRBD2. The CDR3 contains 15 residues. J gave up 2 bases and V 0 bases, and 0 bases lay outside the gene matches. Germline values: CDR1 MNHEY, CDR2 SVGEGT. The CDR3 DNA reads TGTGCCAGCAGTTACTCTAGCGGGGGGGCCTACGAGCAGTACTTC. Protein sequence: CASSYSSGGAYEQYF.

The gene calls are TRBV4-3 and TRBJ1-2, with D possibly TRBD1 on 6 matching bases. Per germline, CDR1 LGHNA and CDR2 YSLEER. This CDR3 comprises 15 residues. V lost 0 bases, J lost 8 bases, and 16 bases lay in between. CDR3 nucleotide sequence: TGCGCCAGCAGCCAAGACGGGGGCTTGTTTAAGGGCTACACCTTC. This encodes CASSQDGGLFKGYTF.

J is TRBJ2-2 and V is TRBV5-4; no reliable D call. With 0 bases removed from V and 6 bases from J, the gap between germline ends came to 12 bases. This CDR3 is 15 amino acids long. CDR1 SGHNT and CDR2 YYREEE come from the germline V gene (reference sequence). The CDR3 here is CASSLETASAGELFF. The DNA of the CDR3 is TGTGCCAGCAGCTTGGAGACGGCTTCGGCCGGGGAGCTGTTTTTT.

The chain is built from TRBV12-3 or TRBV12-4 and TRBJ1-1, with D hard to call. V was shortened by 5 bases and J by 6 bases, with 10 bases between the two germline ends. The CDR3 consists of 12 residues. The CDR3 DNA sequence: TGTGCCAGCAGTCCCGTGGGCGCTGAAGCTTTCTTT. It specifies CASSPVGAEAFF.

This clonotype occurred once. J is TRBJ2-1 and V is TRBV7-9, with TRBD2 identical over 7 bases. Germline V gene data show CDR1 as SEHNR and CDR2 as FQNEAQ (reference sequence). The CDR3 loop spans 19 amino acids. V shed 4 bases, J shed 1 base, and the junction held 16 bases outside the gene matches. For the CDR3, the DNA is TGTGCCAGCAGCTCGGGGCTAAATTTGGGCGGGGGTTCCTACAATGAGCAGTTCTTC. This gives the protein CASSSGLNLGGGSYNEQFF.